These 24 T cell receptor beta chains were all obtained from the same sample, sequenced in a study of blood T cell repertoires in COVID-19. Profiling relied on immunoSEQ multiplex PCR, and the TCRdb table lists in-frame clones only, not all of them. This table holds 150,000 or so clones, 80% to 85% found once. The specimen was PBMCs or T cells enriched from blood (not recorded which). The source is a man between 65 and 85 years old who had been exposed to COVID-19.

This sequence joins TRBV30 and TRBJ2-1, with 7 bases matching TRBD2. This CDR3 has 13 amino acids. V lost 2 bases to trimming and J lost 4 bases; unmatched junction nucleotides: 2. Germline V lookup: CDR1 GTSNPN, CDR2 SVGIG (reference sequence). CDR3 DNA sequence: TGTGCCTGGAGTATTAGCGGGTACAATGAGCAGTTCTTC. Amino acid sequence: CAWSISGYNEQFF.

V gene TRBV30 combines with J gene TRBJ1-1, with 9 bases that match TRBD1. The CDR3 contains 11 residues. Germline V lookup: CDR1 GTSNPN, CDR2 SVGIG (reference sequence). V shed 8 bases, J shed 7 bases, and the junction held 5 bases outside the gene matches. The CDR3 DNA follows: TGTGCCGGGACAGGGACTTATGAAGCTTTCTTT. The encoded protein is CAGTGTYEAFF.

Turning to this clone: A junction boundary mismatches the germline segment, possibly from a read error. The V gene is TRBV5-8, the J gene TRBJ2-7; 10 bases match TRBD1. Germline CDR1 is SGHTS and CDR2 is YDEGEE. The CDR3 is 17 residues long. CDR3 in DNA: TGTGCCAGCACCTTGGGGACAGGGGCCCTTAACTCCTACGAGCAGTACTTC. Translating gives CASTLGTGALNSYEQYF.

The chain links TRBV25-1 to TRBJ2-5; TRBD2 matches 11 bases. V shed 5 bases and J 1 base; nucleotides not matched to a gene: 0. This CDR3 contains 14 residues. Germline V gene data show CDR1 as MGHDK and CDR2 as SYGVNS. The CDR3 DNA reads as TGTGCCAGCAGTCTAGCGGGGGGCCAAGAGACCCAGTACTTC. It codes for CASSLAGGQETQYF.

V usage is TRBV5-1 and J usage is TRBJ1-3; D might be TRBD1 (5 bases). CDR3 length equals 15 residues. The V gene's germline CDR1 is SGHRS and CDR2 YFSETQ. The germline V and J ends were trimmed by 6 bases and 6 bases, with 19 bases remaining between them. CDR3 protein: CASTGWVGEVNTIYF. The CDR3 DNA is TGCGCCAGCACCGGGTGGGTAGGGGAAGTAAACACCATATATTTT.

The rearrangement uses TRBV7-9 and TRBJ1-5, with D uncertain. V shed 1 base and J shed 3 bases, with 7 bases lying between them. CDR1 is SEHNR and CDR2 is FQNEAQ in the germline V gene (reference sequence). This CDR3 spans 14 amino acids. The CDR3 DNA is TGTGCCAGCAGCTTAGGGGCAGCCAATCAGCCCCAGCATTTT. This codes for CASSLGAANQPQHF.

This clone was recorded only once. The chain joins TRBV6-5 to TRBJ2-1; D may be TRBD2 (6 bases). The CDR3 has 14 residues. V was cut by 5 bases and J by 10 bases, with 18 bases left in between. In germline, CDR1 is MNHEY, CDR2 SVGAGI. The CDR3 region is CASSTLRGSEEQFF. The DNA for the CDR3 is TGTGCCAGCAGTACGCTTCGGGGGAGCGAAGAGCAGTTCTTC.

V and J are TRBV28 and TRBJ1-5, with TRBD1 identical over 9 bases. J gave up 11 bases and V 10 bases, and 9 bases lay outside the gene matches. CDR1 and CDR2 (germline): MDHEN, SYDVKM. The CDR3 contains 12 residues. CDR3 in amino acids: CATMTGGKAQHF. For the CDR3, the DNA is TGTGCCACCATGACAGGGGGAAAGGCCCAGCATTTT.

There are a few counts of this clone. V is TRBV9 and J is TRBJ2-7, with TRBD1 matching 7 bases. This CDR3 is 13 amino acids long. Per the germline V gene, CDR1 is SGDLS and CDR2 is YYNGEE. V shed 4 bases, J shed 3 bases, and the junction held 4 bases outside the gene matches. CDR3 DNA sequence: TGTGCCAGCAGCCCAGGGACAGTCTACGAGCAGTACTTC. Translating gives CASSPGTVYEQYF.

The J gene is TRBJ2-1, the V gene TRBV2; D might be TRBD1 (6 bases). CDR1 is SNHLY, CDR2 FYNNEI, per germline. V lost 8 bases and J 2 bases, leaving 16 bases between the germline ends. CDR3 length equals 15 residues. The CDR3 loop reads CASSDPRGAYNEQFF. The CDR3 nucleotides are TGTGCCAGCTCTGACCCCAGGGGAGCCTACAATGAGCAGTTCTTC. Complete variable domain (other parts from reference TRBV2 and TRBJ2-1): EPEVTQTPSHQVTQMGQEVILRCVPISNHLYFYWYRQILGQKVEFLVSFYNNEISEKSEIFDDQFSVERPDGSNFTLKIRSTKLEDSAMYFCASSDPRGAYNEQFFGPGTRLTVL.

This chain connects TRBV5-1 to TRBJ2-7; 8 bases match TRBD2. V trimming: 0 bases; J trimming: 5 bases; junction bases outside the gene matches: 7. The germline V gene has CDR1 SGHRS and CDR2 YFSETQ. The CDR3 spans 15 residues. The CDR3, as DNA: TGCGCCAGCAGCTTGGGTGAGACTAGCGTAGACGAGCAGTACTTC. Translated: CASSLGETSVDEQYF.

This clone has a single count. This chain uses TRBV7-2 with TRBJ2-5, with D possibly matching TRBD2 (6 bases). This CDR3 spans 15 amino acids. Germline V gene sequence: CDR1 SGHTA, CDR2 FQGNSA. V was pared by 4 bases and J by 3 bases, with 15 bases between. The CDR3 is CASSWGERLKETQYF. The CDR3 nucleotides are TGTGCCAGCAGCTGGGGGGAGCGACTAAAAGAGACCCAGTACTTC.

A few counts support this clone. The gene calls are TRBV28 and TRBJ1-2; the D gene is possibly TRBD1 (5 bases). The CDR3 consists of 15 residues. From germline, CDR1 is MDHEN and CDR2 SYDVKM. Trimming left V 5 bases short and J 6 bases short, with 19 bases between. The CDR3 loop is CASSPISLQVHGYTF. CDR3 DNA: TGTGCCAGCAGTCCCATCAGCTTACAGGTCCATGGCTACACCTTC.

The chain joins TRBV24-1 to TRBJ2-2; no definite D call. In germline, CDR1 is KGHDR, CDR2 SFDVKD. Trimming cost V 1 base and J 1 base, with 9 bases left between them. The CDR3 contains 16 residues. In DNA form, the CDR3 reads TGTGCCACCAGTGATTTCGGTGTCAAGAACACCGGGGAGCTGTTTTTT. It translates to CATSDFGVKNTGELFF.

The sample holds a few counts of this clone. This chain connects TRBV29-1 to TRBJ1-2; TRBD1 might be the D (5 bases). The CDR3 has 15 amino acids. V was pared by 5 bases and J by 7 bases, with 23 bases between. Germline V gives CDR1 SQVTM, CDR2 ANQGSEA. CDR3 bases: TGCAGCGTTCCTTTCGAGGGTTGGGGGGAAGCTGGCTACACCTTC. Amino acid sequence: CSVPFEGWGEAGYTF.

A few counts support this clone. The chain has TRBV20-1 and TRBJ2-7; TRBD2 is a possible D gene (6 bases). Per germline, CDR1 DFQATT and CDR2 SNEGSKA (reference sequence). The ends were cut back, 2 bases at V and 9 bases at J, with 11 bases in the middle. The CDR3 is 11 amino acids. The CDR3 here is CSARWGGGQYF. The CDR3 DNA is TGCAGTGCTAGATGGGGAGGAGGGCAGTACTTC.

The chain carries TRBV12-3 or TRBV12-4 and TRBJ1-1; possible D gene TRBD1, 5 bases. This CDR3 is built from 13 residues. The V gene lost 5 bases and the J gene lost 3 bases, with 10 bases spanning the gap. The CDR3 reads CASSTDSYTEAFF. The CDR3 DNA follows: TGTGCCAGCAGTACCGACAGTTACACTGAAGCTTTCTTT.

The V gene is TRBV7-2, the J gene TRBJ2-3; 7 positions agree with TRBD2. J lost 3 bases, V lost 1 base, and 13 bases had no gene match. In germline, CDR1 is SGHTA, CDR2 FQGNSA. This CDR3 spans 18 amino acids. CDR3 amino acids: CASSLEWIGRARTDTQYF. For the CDR3, the DNA is TGTGCCAGCAGCTTAGAATGGATTGGGAGGGCCAGAACAGATACGCAGTATTTT.

The gene calls are TRBV13 and TRBJ2-7; 7 bases fit TRBD1. Germline lookup yields CDR1 PRHDT and CDR2 FYEKMQ (reference sequence). V lost 7 bases to trimming and J lost 2 bases; unmatched junction nucleotides: 8. The CDR3 is 14 amino acids. The CDR3 region has the DNA TGTGCCAGCACCAAAGGGGACAGACCCTACGAGCAGTACTTC. Its translation: CASTKGDRPYEQYF.

V is TRBV10-3 and J is TRBJ2-1, with 9 bases that match TRBD2. The germline CDR1 and CDR2 sequences are ENHRY and SYGVKD. V gave up 4 bases and J gave up 0 bases; unmatched junction bases: 7. The CDR3 runs to 17 residues. DNA of the CDR3: TGTGCCATCAGTGGCCGACTAGCGGAAAGCTCCTACAATGAGCAGTTCTTC. This codes for CAISGRLAESSYNEQFF.

V gene TRBV25-1 combines with J gene TRBJ2-1; possibly TRBD1 for D (5 bases). CDR1 and CDR2 from the germline V gene are MGHDK and SYGVNS. The CDR3 runs to 13 residues. The ends were cut back, 4 bases at V and 9 bases at J, with 13 bases in the middle. This CDR3 reads CASSVGSQGEQFF. The CDR3 coding sequence is TGTGCCAGCAGTGTCGGTAGTCAGGGTGAGCAGTTCTTC.

The J gene is TRBJ2-1, the V gene TRBV5-4; 9 bases match TRBD2. This CDR3 contains 16 residues. The ends lost 0 bases at V and 3 bases at J; junction bases unmatched: 4. The germline V gene has CDR1 SGHNT and CDR2 YYREEE (reference sequence). CDR3 loop: CASSLGGSGSYNEQFF. CDR3 nucleotides: TGTGCCAGCAGCTTGGGGGGTAGCGGGAGCTACAATGAGCAGTTCTTC.

CDR3 protein: CANEGGDTF. In DNA form, the CDR3 reads TGTGCCAATGAAGGGGGAGACACCTTC. The chain joins TRBV12-3 or TRBV12-4 to TRBJ1-2, with a tentative D call TRBD1 (6 bases). V was trimmed by 10 bases and J by 12 bases, leaving 12 bases between them. The CDR3 has 9 residues.

This chain joins TRBV6-2 or TRBV6-3 and TRBJ2-2; tentative D call: TRBD2 (6 bases). The CDR3 runs 13 residues. V lost 7 bases and J lost 9, with 15 bases in between. CDR1 and CDR2 (germline): MNHEY, SVGEGT. CDR3 amino acids: CASTPTAGRELFF. The DNA for the CDR3 is TGTGCCAGCACCCCCACAGCGGGCCGGGAGCTGTTTTTT.